The next 18 T cell receptor beta chains were all read from a single sample in a study of shared clonotypes between healthy human individuals. TCRdb's table, derived via immunoSEQ multiplex PCR, lists solely in-frame clones and lacks some. The profile covers 2 million to 3 million clones, with over 85% appearing a single time and 0.36% taken by the ten largest. The sequenced sample was naive CD4+ T cells from PBMCs. The subset is: CD45RA+ positively selected. The receptors originated from a man aged 18 to 29 in good health. Some clones in this sample may be carry-over from other donors' samples.

The chain joins TRBV7-2 to TRBJ2-4, with 8 bases that match TRBD2. The V gene end was trimmed by 5 bases and the J gene end by 6 bases; junction bases not matched to a gene: 9. The CDR3 is 15 residues long. The germline gives CDR1 SGHTA, CDR2 FQGNSA. The CDR3 nucleotides are TGTGCCAGCAGCCCCCGGGAGGGCCGGGTAAACATTCAGTACTTC. Amino acids: CASSPREGRVNIQYF.

The V and J genes are TRBV6-1 and TRBJ2-2; possibly TRBD1 for D (6 bases). Trimming took off 9 bases at V and 4 bases at J, with 12 bases between the two ends. The CDR3 spans 13 residues. From germline, CDR1 is MNHNS and CDR2 SASEGT. Here the CDR3 reads CASTGLGTGELFF. CDR3 nucleotides: TGTGCCAGTACAGGGTTGGGCACCGGGGAGCTGTTTTTT.

This chain joins TRBV7-2 and TRBJ2-5, with TRBD2 identical over 12 bases. V lost 5 bases, J lost 5 bases, and 12 bases stayed unmatched. CDR1 is SGHTA, CDR2 FQGNSA, per germline. The CDR3 totals 17 residues. The CDR3 DNA reads as TGTGCCAGCAGCCAAGTCCTAGCGGGAGGGGAAGGGGAGACCCAGTACTTC. Residues: CASSQVLAGGEGETQYF.

V usage is TRBV11-3 and J usage is TRBJ2-3, with a weak D call TRBD1 (6 bases). Trimming cost V 3 bases and J 2 bases, with 15 bases left between them. This CDR3 comprises 16 residues. Germline lookup yields CDR1 SGHNT and CDR2 YENEEA. Here the CDR3 DNA reads TGTGCCAGCAGCTTCGGAGTAATGGGGGCCACAGATACGCAGTATTTT. Encoded protein: CASSFGVMGATDTQYF.

This sequence joins TRBV2 and TRBJ2-1; D assignment may be TRBD1 or TRBD2 (6 bases each). The V and J ends lost 5 bases and 4 bases respectively, with 12 bases between them. This CDR3 contains 14 residues. Per germline, CDR1 SNHLY and CDR2 FYNNEI. Written as DNA, the CDR3 is TGTGCCAGCAGTTCCCGGGGGCCGTACAATGAGCAGTTCTTC. Amino acids: CASSSRGPYNEQFF.

This clone was observed a few times. V usage is TRBV16 and J usage is TRBJ2-5, with D perhaps given as TRBD1 or TRBD2 (5 bases each). Per the germline V gene, CDR1 is KGHSY and CDR2 is FQNENV. Trimming removed 3 bases from V and 3 bases from J, with 14 bases in between. The CDR3 extends over 15 amino acids. The CDR3 loop is CASSHPARGEETQYF. The DNA of the CDR3 is TGTGCCAGCAGCCACCCTGCGAGAGGGGAAGAGACCCAGTACTTC. The variable domain in full, completed from reference TRBV16 and TRBJ2-5, reads GEEVAQTPKHLVRGEGQKAKLYCAPIKGHSYVFWYQQVLKNEFKFLISFQNENVFDETGMPKERFSAKCLPNSPCSLEIQATKLEDSAVYFCASSHPARGEETQYFGPGTRLLVL.

Details on this clone: The same CDR3 arises from other DNA sequences in this sample as well. This chain links TRBV9 with TRBJ2-3, with a possible D match to TRBD2 (6 bases). The CDR3 runs 14 residues. CDR1 SGDLS and CDR2 YYNGEE come from the germline V gene. Trimming removed 2 bases from V and 0 bases from J, with 7 bases in between. DNA of the CDR3: TGTGCCAGCAGCGTTAGCGGCAGCACAGATACGCAGTATTTT. It yields the protein CASSVSGSTDTQYF. Full variable domain (outside the CDR3, taken from reference TRBV9 and TRBJ2-3): DSGVTQTPKHLITATGQRVTLRCSPRSGDLSVYWYQQSLDQGLQFLIQYYNGEERAKGNILERFSAQQFPDLHSELNLSSLELGDSALYFCASSVSGSTDTQYFGPGTRLTVL.

The CDR3 DNA reads TGTGCCAGCAGCTTAGGACGTGGGGCAGGAAAGAACACTGAAGCTTTCTTT. This encodes CASSLGRGAGKNTEAFF. V usage is TRBV7-9 and J usage is TRBJ1-1; TRBD1 is a possible D gene (5 bases). The V end lost 1 base, the J end lost 1 base, and 16 bases lay between the germline ends. The CDR3 length is 17 residues. Per germline, CDR1 SEHNR and CDR2 FQNEAQ (reference sequence). Drawing the rest from reference TRBV7-9 and TRBJ1-1, the complete variable domain is DTGVSQNPRHKITKRGQNVTFRCDPISEHNRLYWYRQTLGQGPEFLTYFQNEAQLEKSRLLSDRFSAERPKGSFSTLEIQRTEQGDSAMYLCASSLGRGAGKNTEAFFGQGTRLTVV.

The chain carries TRBV7-2 and TRBJ1-5; D gene unclear. The CDR3 totals 15 residues. Deletions cut 1 base from V and 0 bases from J, with 7 bases between. Per germline, CDR1 SGHTA and CDR2 FQGNSA. The CDR3 region is CASSLGPSSNQPQHF. CDR3 DNA: TGTGCCAGCAGCTTAGGGCCTTCTAGCAATCAGCCCCAGCATTTT.

The genes are TRBV7-9 and TRBJ2-5, with 8 bases lining up with TRBD2. The better agreement between TRBJ2-7 and the DNA end casts doubt on the J call. CDR1 and CDR2 from the germline V gene are SEHNR and FQNEAQ (reference sequence). The CDR3 totals 16 residues. The CDR3 is CASSPRGGLSSYEQYF. The CDR3 nucleotides are TGTGCCAGCAGCCCCCGCGGGGGGCTTAGCTCCTACGAGCAGTACTTC.

This chain joins TRBV19 and TRBJ1-1; tentative D call: TRBD1 (5 bases). The CDR3 has 16 residues. From germline, CDR1 is LNHDA and CDR2 SQIVND (reference sequence). V was trimmed by 5 bases and J by 2 bases, leaving 18 bases between them. Written as DNA, the CDR3 is TGTGCCAGTAGTGCATTACAGGCCGCCTTTAACACTGAAGCTTTCTTT. Its protein product is CASSALQAAFNTEAFF.

The chain is built from TRBV27 and TRBJ2-1; 11 positions agree with TRBD2. CDR1 is MNHEY and CDR2 is SMNVEV in the germline V gene (reference sequence). V gave up 2 bases and J gave up 1 base; unmatched junction bases: 7. This CDR3 region has 18 residues. The DNA of the CDR3 is TGTGCCAGCAGTTTAAGACTAGCGGGATCTTCTTCCTACAATGAGCAGTTCTTC. Protein product: CASSLRLAGSSSYNEQFF.

The gene calls are TRBV28 and TRBJ2-1; TRBD2 is a possible D gene (6 bases). The germline V and J ends were trimmed by 6 bases and 8 bases, with 17 bases remaining between them. This CDR3 has 14 residues. Germline V lookup: CDR1 MDHEN, CDR2 SYDVKM. Written as DNA, the CDR3 is TGTGCCAGCAGGGGCGGGACTCTGTCCCATGAGCAGTTCTTC. Translated, it gives CASRGGTLSHEQFF.

This clone was seen once. This chain links TRBV10-3 with TRBJ2-3; 11 nucleotides line up with TRBD2. Germline V gives CDR1 ENHRY, CDR2 SYGVKD. There are 14 residues in the CDR3. J gave up 3 bases and V 4 bases, and 0 bases lay outside the gene matches. CDR3 DNA: TGTGCCATCAGTGGACTAGCGGGGACAGATACGCAGTATTTT. Translation gives CAISGLAGTDTQYF.

The chain is built from TRBV19 and TRBJ2-2; a possible D gene is TRBD2 (6 bases). V was trimmed by 6 bases and J by 4 bases, leaving 15 bases between them. CDR1 is LNHDA and CDR2 is SQIVND in the germline V gene (reference sequence). The CDR3 runs 15 residues. The CDR3: CASSLRGSGTGELFF. CDR3 nucleotides: TGTGCCAGTAGCCTTCGGGGGAGCGGCACCGGGGAGCTGTTTTTT. The full variable domain, with the rest looked up from reference TRBV19 and TRBJ2-2, is DGGITQSPKYLFRKEGQNVTLSCEQNLNHDAMYWYRQDPGQGLRLIYYSQIVNDFQKGDIAEGYSVSREKKESFPLTVTSAQKNPTAFYLCASSLRGSGTGELFFGEGSRLTVL.

The chain combines TRBV7-3 with TRBJ1-2, with unresolved D. Germline assignment: CDR1 SGHTA and CDR2 FQGTGA. This CDR3 is 16 amino acids long. Trimming shortened V by 4 bases and J by 14 bases, and 29 bases separated the two germline ends. DNA of the CDR3: TGTGCCAGCAGCTCTTTCCGGGAGGGCAGCTTCAGTGGTTTAACCTTC. Translated: CASSSFREGSFSGLTF. Using reference TRBV7-3 and TRBJ1-2 for the parts outside the CDR3, the full variable domain is GAGVSQTPSNKVTEKGKYVELRCDPISGHTALYWYRQSLGQGPEFLIYFQGTGAADDSGLPNDRFFAVRPEGSVSTLKIQRTERGDSAVYLCASSSFREGSFSGLTFGSGTRLTVV.

This chain connects TRBV15 to TRBJ2-5; a possible D gene is TRBD1 (7 bases). This CDR3 spans 15 amino acids. V was shortened by 3 bases and J by 5 bases, with 16 bases between the two germline ends. Germline loops: CDR1 LNHNV, CDR2 YYDKDF (reference sequence). Written as DNA, the CDR3 is TGTGCCACCAGCAGGTCCACAGGGGCGGGGGAGACCCAGTACTTC. Its translation is CATSRSTGAGETQYF.

The CDR3 region has the DNA TGTGCCAGCAGCCGAAGGGGACAGGGGCTCTACAATGAGCAGTTCTTC. Amino acids: CASSRRGQGLYNEQFF. V usage is TRBV7-2 and J usage is TRBJ2-1; 10 bases agree with TRBD1. The CDR3 consists of 16 residues. Looked up from germline, CDR1 is SGHTA and CDR2 is FQGNSA. Trimming took 5 bases from V and 3 from J; bases not matched to a gene: 7.